The 19 T cell receptor beta chains below all came from one sample that was sequenced in a study of CXCR3-negative and CXCR3-positive naive CD8 T cells (dated by TCRdb to about 2019). Sequenced using a NextSeq 550. The Human TCR Profiling Kit (MiLaboratory) was used to prepare UMI-labeled 5' RACE TRB cDNA libraries. TCRdb reprocessed the reads and provides one entry for every CDR3 protein sequence; no DNA is given. This sample's clone table shows 38,000 or so distinct CDR3 sequences. The ten largest clones take up roughly 15% of the sample. Material for sequencing was memory CD8+ T cells from blood. The sample's cell subset or site, from its label and the paper: conventional CD8+ memory T cells (TMEM), sorted as controls. These TCRs come from a human donor in good health. Some clones in this sample may be carry-over from other donors' samples.

The V and J genes are TRBV6-5 and TRBJ1-1. This CDR3 is built from 11 residues. Germline V gives CDR1 MNHEY, CDR2 SVGAGI. The CDR3 is CASSPGLIAFF.

V is TRBV7-9 and J is TRBJ1-4. Per germline, CDR1 SEHNR and CDR2 FQNEAQ (reference sequence). The CDR3 loop spans 17 amino acids. The CDR3 here is CASSLGESGDLTEKLFF. The complete variable domain, with remaining parts taken from reference TRBV7-9 and TRBJ1-4, reads DTGVSQNPRHKITKRGQNVTFRCDPISEHNRLYWYRQTLGQGPEFLTYFQNEAQLEKSRLLSDRFSAERPKGSFSTLEIQRTEQGDSAMYLCASSLGESGDLTEKLFFGSGTQLSVL.

This chain joins TRBV20-1 and TRBJ1-1. The CDR3 extends over 12 amino acids. Germline V CDR1 and CDR2: DFQATT, SNEGSKA (reference sequence). CDR3 sequence reads: CSASSRATEAFF.

This chain uses TRBV4-2 with TRBJ2-7; TCRdb gives TRBD2 as the D gene, but with no DNA this cannot be confirmed. The germline V gene has CDR1 LGHNA and CDR2 YNFKEQ. This CDR3 comprises 16 residues. The chain's CDR3 is CASSPRTSGDSYEQYF.

The chain carries TRBV27 and TRBJ2-5; TCRdb proposes TRBD1, but this gene call is untestable without DNA. The CDR3 extends over 15 amino acids. Per germline, CDR1 MNHEY and CDR2 SMNVEV (reference sequence). CDR3 region: CASSPLDRQGETQYF.

The chain carries TRBV12-5 and TRBJ2-1; TCRdb indicates TRBD1, and absent DNA this call remains unverified. Germline loops: CDR1 LGHNT, CDR2 FRNRAP. There are 13 residues in the CDR3. CDR3 residues: CASGLWGREEQFF.

The chain employs TRBV12-3 or TRBV12-4 and TRBJ1-2. CDR3 size: 14 residues. This CDR3 reads CASSPRSANYGYTF.

The V call is TRBV21-1, the J call TRBJ2-5. TRBV21-1 is a pseudogene segment. The CDR3 covers 14 residues. The CDR3 protein is CASSKLPEQETQYF.

The chain uses TRBV7-6 and TRBJ2-1; with no DNA, the TCRdb D assignment of TRBD2 cannot be verified. Per the germline V gene, CDR1 is SGHVS and CDR2 is FNYEAQ. The CDR3 is made up of 14 amino acids. CDR3 region: CASSETPRGHEQFF.

The rearrangement links TRBV4-3 to TRBJ1-3; TCRdb's assignment of TRBD1 cannot be checked, as there is no DNA. The CDR3 consists of 18 residues. Germline-derived CDR1 and CDR2 are LGHNA and YSLEER. CDR3: CASSPSSPGGSFGNTIYF.

The genes are TRBV10-3 and TRBJ2-2; TCRdb's assignment of TRBD1 cannot be checked, as there is no DNA. CDR1 is ENHRY and CDR2 is SYGVKD in the germline V gene. CDR3 size: 14 residues. The CDR3 here is CAITPGQNTGELFF.

V and J are TRBV24-1 and TRBJ2-1. From germline, CDR1 is KGHDR and CDR2 SFDVKD. The CDR3 length is 13 residues. The CDR3 protein is CATSDLGWNEQFF.

The chain carries TRBV6-8 and TRBJ1-2; there is no DNA to check the TCRdb D call of TRBD1. Germline V lookup: CDR1 MNHGY, CDR2 SAAAGT. The CDR3 contains 18 residues. The CDR3 here is CASSCQTGYREPNYGYTF.

The chain employs TRBV7-6 and TRBJ2-1. Germline values: CDR1 SGHVS, CDR2 FNYEAQ. The CDR3 has 11 residues. The CDR3 loop is CASRLGGEQFF.

The V and J genes are TRBV15 and TRBJ2-1; TCRdb outputs TRBD2, but without DNA this stays unchecked. The germline CDR1 and CDR2 sequences are LNHNV and YYDKDF (reference sequence). The CDR3 has 15 residues. The CDR3 loop is CATSRDRTSGVGQFF.

The chain is built from TRBV11-2 and TRBJ2-7; TCRdb proposes TRBD1, but this gene call is untestable without DNA. This CDR3 comprises 11 residues. The V gene's germline CDR1 is SGHAT and CDR2 FQNNGV. Here the CDR3 reads CARTGGGEQYF.

The chain employs TRBV28 and TRBJ2-2. Germline CDR1 MDHEN, CDR2 SYDVKM. The CDR3 is made up of 15 amino acids. CDR3 loop: CASSRDRRNTGELFF.

The rearrangement joins TRBV19 to TRBJ2-7; TCRdb picks TRBD1, but there is no DNA to check that call. CDR1 LNHDA and CDR2 SQIVND come from the germline V gene (reference sequence). This CDR3 has 14 residues. Here the CDR3 reads CASSSGTGGYEQYF.

The chain employs TRBV7-6 and TRBJ2-1; TCRdb proposes TRBD2, but this gene call is untestable without DNA. CDR1 is SGHVS and CDR2 is FNYEAQ in the germline V gene. The CDR3 totals 12 residues. The CDR3: CASSQAGNEQFF.